This TCR beta chain was obtained from a study of blood T cell repertoires in COVID-19. Study context: PBMCs, B-cell-depleted T cells, or T cells were the source of the cDNA or gDNA that made up the material.

TCRdb keeps only in-frame clones here, not all; method: immunoSEQ multiplex PCR. Here the sample spans about 83,000 clones, roughly 86% being singletons. CDR3 length equals 12 residues. The germline CDR1 and CDR2 sequences are SGHTA and FQGNSA. Deletions cut 7 bases from V and 9 bases from J, with 15 bases between. Sequenced material: peripheral blood. This receptor was identified in a man in his fifties with active COVID-19. This chain connects TRBV7-2 to TRBJ2-5, with a weak D call TRBD1 (6 bases). CDR3 in amino acids: CASTFNRDAQYF. In DNA, the CDR3 is TGTGCCAGCACCTTTAACAGGGATGCCCAGTACTTC.